In its sample, the clone carrying this TCR beta chain was seen many times. The antigen is unknown. These data originate in a study of T cell repertoires in cytomegalovirus infection. Study background: Matching HLA type, along with CMV infection, was indicated by public TCR beta signatures.

Regarding the study as a whole: The ex vivo response was dominated by HLA-C-restricted CMV-specific TCR beta clonotypes.

From the reads, TCRdb called clonotypes with MiXCR, one entry per CDR3 protein. There are roughly 320,000 distinct CDR3 sequences in the sample; about 8.8% occur only once, and 2.5% lies in the top ten. CDR1 is SQVTM and CDR2 is ANQGSEA in the germline V gene. The CDR3 spans 11 residues. With 8 bases removed from V and 1 base from J, the gap between germline ends came to 8 bases. The specimen was PBMCs. The TCR was taken from a human donor in good health (CMV status not recorded). Some clones in this sample may be carry-over from other donors' samples. This sequence joins TRBV29-1 and TRBJ1-1, with unresolved D. CDR3 in DNA: TGCAGCACGGACCAGAACACTGAAGCTTTCTTT. This codes for CSTDQNTEAFF.